The 16 T cell receptor beta chains given below trace back to one sample, sequenced in a study of PD-L1 blockade in urothelial cancer (dated by TCRdb to the late 2010s). The time point label, as the study defines it: pretreatment peripheral blood. Library preparation employed the immunoSEQ multiplex PCR assay. Drawn from immuneACCESS, this table holds only the in-frame rearrangements with V and J called that TCRdb kept. Clones are partly lost; checked studies trace under half to an unresolved V gene and leave the rest unexplained. The sample table contains approximately 48,000 clones; only one count was recorded for around 74% of them. The ten top clones hold 8% to 13% of the sample. Material: PBMCs, obtained around atezolizumab (anti-PD-L1) treatment. The receptors stem from a man in his 70s with urothelial cancer.

The V gene is TRBV19, the J gene TRBJ1-1; no definite D call. This CDR3 is 15 amino acids long. Trimming stripped 6 bases from V and 0 bases from J, with 14 bases between. The germline gives CDR1 LNHDA, CDR2 SQIVND (reference sequence). CDR3 DNA sequence: TGTGCCAGTAGCCACCCCGGCGCGGTGAACACTGAAGCTTTCTTT. Its protein product is CASSHPGAVNTEAFF.

The chain combines TRBV5-5 with TRBJ2-2; 8 bases line up with TRBD2. Losses at the gene ends were 2 bases for V and 8 bases for J; bases not matched to a gene: 14. The germline V gene encodes CDR1 SGHKS and CDR2 YYEKEE (reference sequence). The CDR3 has 17 amino acids. CDR3 protein: CASSFRPGTSLSGELFF. CDR3 sequence (DNA): TGTGCCAGCAGCTTCCGACCCGGGACTAGTCTGTCTGGGGAGCTGTTTTTT.

This chain uses TRBV28 with TRBJ2-1; 7 nucleotides match TRBD1. This CDR3 has 19 residues. Germline trimming cut 3 bases from V and 6 bases from J; bases unmatched to any gene: 20. Per germline, CDR1 MDHEN and CDR2 SYDVKM. CDR3 loop: CASSFRPGFTGDKSNEQFF. CDR3 DNA sequence: TGTGCCAGCAGTTTTCGGCCGGGATTTACAGGGGACAAAAGCAATGAGCAGTTCTTC. Looking up the rest from reference TRBV28 and TRBJ2-1 gives the full variable domain: DVKVTQSSRYLVKRTGEKVFLECVQDMDHENMFWYRQDPGLGLRLIYFSYDVKMKEKGDIPEGYSVSREKKERFSLILESASTNQTSMYLCASSFRPGFTGDKSNEQFFGPGTRLTVL.

This clone was detected only a few times. This chain joins TRBV12-5 and TRBJ2-7; D perhaps matches TRBD1 (6 bases). Trimming removed 5 bases at V and 5 bases at J, with 10 bases between. The germline gives CDR1 LGHNT, CDR2 FRNRAP. This CDR3 contains 12 residues. CDR3 DNA sequence: TGTGCTAGTGGTCAAGGGGACAACGAGCAGTACTTC. Translating gives CASGQGDNEQYF.

The chain links TRBV30 to TRBJ2-5; 13 bases match TRBD2. This CDR3 contains 17 residues. V lost 2 bases, J lost 2 bases, and 8 bases stayed unmatched. Germline CDR1 is GTSNPN and CDR2 is SVGIG (reference sequence). The CDR3 bases are TGTGCCTGGAGTAGGACTAGCGGGAGAGGGGGTCAAGAGACCCAGTACTTC. Its protein is CAWSRTSGRGGQETQYF.

This clone was found a few times. The chain combines TRBV7-6 with TRBJ2-7, with a weak D call TRBD1 (5 bases). This CDR3 has 15 amino acids. Per germline, CDR1 SGHVS and CDR2 FNYEAQ. Trimming pared 5 bases from V and 3 bases from J, leaving 17 bases between. The CDR3 region is CASSPGLVRGYEQYF. Written as DNA, the CDR3 is TGTGCCAGCAGCCCAGGGCTGGTAAGGGGCTACGAGCAGTACTTC. Complete variable domain (other parts from reference TRBV7-6 and TRBJ2-7): GAGVSQSPRYKVTKRGQDVALRCDPISGHVSLYWYRQALGQGPEFLTYFNYEAQQDKSGLPNDRFSAERPEGSISTLTIQRTEQRDSAMYRCASSPGLVRGYEQYFGPGTRLTVT.

J is TRBJ1-1 and V is TRBV5-1; the match to TRBD1 covers 8 bases. J was trimmed by 0 bases and V by 4 bases; bases with no gene match: 8. The CDR3 loop spans 16 amino acids. Germline CDR1 and CDR2: SGHRS and YFSETQ. In DNA form, the CDR3 reads TGCGCCAGCAGCCTCCGACAGGGGCCTTTGAACACTGAAGCTTTCTTT. It yields the protein CASSLRQGPLNTEAFF.

The chain employs TRBV4-1 and TRBJ2-3; 7 nucleotides line up with TRBD2. This CDR3 contains 16 residues. The trim removed 3 bases at V and 0 bases at J, leaving 6 bases unmatched. Germline V gene lookup returns CDR1 MGHRA and CDR2 YSYEKL. The chain's CDR3 is CASSQTLAVSTDTQYF. In DNA form, the CDR3 reads TGCGCCAGCAGCCAGACTCTAGCGGTTAGCACAGATACGCAGTATTTT.

The rearrangement links TRBV5-1 to TRBJ1-1; 8 nucleotides agree with TRBD1. Germline V gives CDR1 SGHRS, CDR2 YFSETQ. This CDR3 has 14 residues. V lost 0 bases, J lost 4 bases, and 2 bases stayed unmatched. The CDR3 region has the DNA TGCGCCAGCAGCTTGGGACAGGGGATCACTGAAGCTTTCTTT. Its protein product is CASSLGQGITEAFF.

The rearrangement joins TRBV7-9 to TRBJ2-2; no definite D call. Germline CDR1 and CDR2: SEHNR and FQNEAQ (reference sequence). The CDR3 runs to 12 residues. The germline V and J ends were trimmed by 5 bases and 1 base, with 2 bases remaining between them. CDR3 region: CASSRNTGELFF. The CDR3 coding sequence is TGTGCCAGCAGCCGGAACACCGGGGAGCTGTTTTTT.

V gene TRBV19 combines with J gene TRBJ1-5, with 12 bases lining up with TRBD1. The CDR3 totals 18 residues. Germline V gene data show CDR1 as LNHDA and CDR2 as SQIVND (reference sequence). V was pared by 4 bases and J by 5 bases, with 12 bases of the junction left unmatched. CDR3 in amino acids: CASSKLGGQGARDQPQHF. The CDR3 nucleotides are TGTGCCAGTAGTAAACTTGGGGGACAGGGGGCACGGGATCAGCCCCAGCATTTT.

CDR3 loop: CATSVSGNTEAFF. CDR3 nucleotide sequence: TGTGCCACCAGCGTTTCTGGGAACACTGAAGCTTTCTTT. The chain recombines TRBV18 with TRBJ1-1; D is ambiguous. The CDR3 covers 13 residues. V was cut by 10 bases and J by 1 base, with 13 bases left in between. Germline values: CDR1 KGHSH, CDR2 LQKENI. Filled out from reference TRBV18 and TRBJ1-1, the complete variable domain reads NAGVMQNPRHLVRRRGQEARLRCSPMKGHSHVYWYRQLPEEGLKFMVYLQKENIIDESGMPKERFSAEFPKEGPSILRIQQVVRGDSAAYFCATSVSGNTEAFFGQGTRLTVV.

The V call is TRBV6-6, the J call TRBJ2-3; D may be TRBD1 (7 bases). Trimming stripped 6 bases from V and 3 bases from J, with 19 bases between. The CDR3 spans 16 residues. Looked up from germline, CDR1 is MNHNY and CDR2 is SVGAGI (reference sequence). In DNA, the CDR3 is TGTGCCAGCAGCCACACAGGGGAGGTGTGGACAGATACGCAGTATTTT. Amino acids: CASSHTGEVWTDTQYF.

V gene TRBV5-4 combines with J gene TRBJ1-4; D call uncertain. The V end lost 0 bases, the J end lost 0 bases, and 6 bases lay between the germline ends. This CDR3 has 15 amino acids. The germline V gene encodes CDR1 SGHNT and CDR2 YYREEE (reference sequence). CDR3 coding DNA: TGTGCCAGCAGCTTGGGCGGGACAACTAATGAAAAACTGTTTTTT. It yields the protein CASSLGGTTNEKLFF.

This chain connects TRBV10-3 to TRBJ1-1, with TRBD1 identical over 9 bases. Unmatched junction bases numbered 11, after V lost 6 bases and J lost 6 bases. The CDR3 runs 15 residues. CDR1 is ENHRY, CDR2 SYGVKD, per germline. CDR3 nucleotide sequence: TGTGCCATCAGAACAGGGGGCTCGAGGGAGGCTGAAGCTTTCTTT. Its translation: CAIRTGGSREAEAFF.

The chain joins TRBV23-1 to TRBJ2-5, with D uncertain. TRBV23-1 qualifies as an ORF whose function is uncertain. V was clipped by 0 bases and J by 2 bases, with 13 bases between them. The CDR3 has 16 amino acids. As DNA, the CDR3 is TGCGCCAGCAGTCAATCTGGAGCTACCCTACAAGAGACCCAGTACTTC. Protein: CASSQSGATLQETQYF.